Listed below are T cell receptor beta chains from one sample, sequenced in a study of long-term antiretroviral therapy in people with HIV. Sequencing used immunoSEQ multiplex PCR; TCRdb keeps in-frame clones, though not all of them. The sample has more than 10,000 clones, roughly three quarters seen once; the top ten hold about a fifth. The sample in question was unsorted PBMCs, obtained 0.5 years before starting antiretroviral therapy. Receptors were obtained from a woman in her thirties or forties with HIV. CDR3s include the opening cysteine and the closing phenylalanine or tryptophan. Fields, in order: D gene, clone size, J gene, V gene, CDR3 DNA, CDR3 protein. A D gene is named only where the DNA matches it firmly. Some rows mark clone size as missing; the rest say once, few, many or name a class of expanded clone.

- - TRBJ2-7 TRBV4-1 TGCGCCAGCAGCCAAGATCCCAGGGCCTATTCCTACGAGCAGTACTTC CASSQDPRAYSYEQYF
TRBD2 - TRBJ2-5 TRBV4-2 TGTGCCAGCAGCCAAGATAGTGGCGGGGGGTTTGTCTCAGAGACCCAGTACTTC CASSQDSGGGFVSETQYF
TRBD2 - TRBJ2-7 TRBV6-5 TGTGCCAGCAGTTACTCAGCGGGGAGCGAGCAGTACTTC CASSYSAGSEQYF
TRBD1 - TRBJ1-3 TRBV4-2 TGTGCCAGCAGCCAAGATCGAGATTCAGGGGGCCGAAACACCATATATTTT CASSQDRDSGGRNTIYF
- - TRBJ1-6 TRBV19 TGTGCCAGTAGTGTGGTCGGGACCTATAATTCACCCCTCCACTTT CASSVVGTYNSPLHF
TRBD1 few TRBJ2-3 TRBV19 TGTGCCAGTAGATGGGGACAGGGGGGCGCAGATACGCAGTATTTT CASRWGQGGADTQYF
- - TRBJ2-7 TRBV10-2 TGCGCCAGCAGTGAAGGCTACGAGCAGTACTTC CASSEGYEQYF
- - TRBJ1-2 TRBV30 TGTGCCTGGGTGAAGTGGGGTAACTATGGCTACACCTTC CAWVKWGNYGYTF
- - TRBJ1-5 TRBV6-5 TGTGCCAGCAGTTACACACGGGGCTTCAATCAGCCCCAGCATTTT CASSYTRGFNQPQHF
- - TRBJ1-4 TRBV5-1 TGCGCGACCAGGGAAGGGGCAACTAATGAAAAACTGTTTTTT CATREGATNEKLFF
- - TRBJ2-7 TRBV5-6 TGTGCCAGCAGCTTGGATAAGGAGCAGTACTTC CASSLDKEQYF
- - TRBJ2-1 TRBV14 TGTGCCAGCAGCCCCCCCGGGGACTCCTCCTACAATGAGCAGTTCTTC CASSPPGDSSYNEQFF
- - TRBJ1-2 TRBV18 TGTGCCAGCTCACCACTGAGGGACGGCAAAGGCTACACCTTC CASSPLRDGKGYTF
TRBD2 - TRBJ2-3 TRBV25-1 TGTGCCAGCAGTGAGGGACTAGCGGCGCAGTATTTT CASSEGLAAQYF
- - TRBJ2-1 TRBV5-1 TGCGCCAGCAGCTTTTCATCCAGAAAGGACAATGAGCAGTTCTTC CASSFSSRKDNEQFF
- - TRBJ1-3 TRBV5-1 TGCGCCAGCAGCTTGGAAGGGGCGCTTGGAAACACCATATATTTT CASSLEGALGNTIYF
- - TRBJ1-1 TRBV5-5 TGTGCCAGCAGCGGCGAGGGACTATGGACTGAAGCTTTCTTT CASSGEGLWTEAFF
- - TRBJ1-3 TRBV7-9 TGTGCCAGCAGCGCGACGGTATCGCTGCTCTCTGGAAACACCATATATTTT CASSATVSLLSGNTIYF
- - TRBJ2-5 TRBV30 TGTGCCTGGAGTGAGGCCCAAGAGACCCAGTACTTC CAWSEAQETQYF
- - TRBJ2-2 TRBV5-1 TGCGCCACCCAGGACAGAACGAACACCGGGGAGCTGTTTTTT CATQDRTNTGELFF
- - TRBJ2-5 TRBV7-9 TGTGCCAGCAGCTTCGGCGAAGAACAAGAGACCCAGTACTTC CASSFGEEQETQYF
TRBD1 - TRBJ1-1 TRBV19 TGTGCCAGTAGTATCGCAGGGGGCTCCTTTGAAGCTTTCTTT CASSIAGGSFEAFF
- - TRBJ2-7 TRBV6-1 TGTGCCAGCAGTGACCCCGGGAACGAGCAGTACTTC CASSDPGNEQYF